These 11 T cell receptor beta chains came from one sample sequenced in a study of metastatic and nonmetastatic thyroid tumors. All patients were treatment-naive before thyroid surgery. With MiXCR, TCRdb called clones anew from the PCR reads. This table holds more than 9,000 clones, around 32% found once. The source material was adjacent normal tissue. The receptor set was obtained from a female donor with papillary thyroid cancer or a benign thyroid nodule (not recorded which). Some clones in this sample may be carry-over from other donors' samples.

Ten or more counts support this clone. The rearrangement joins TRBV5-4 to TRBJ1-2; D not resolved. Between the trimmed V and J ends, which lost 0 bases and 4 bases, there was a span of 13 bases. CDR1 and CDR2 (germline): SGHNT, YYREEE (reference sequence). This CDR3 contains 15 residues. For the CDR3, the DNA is TGTGCCAGCAGCTTGGGTGGGAAAGCGGGCTATGGCTACACCTTC. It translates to CASSLGGKAGYGYTF.

The CDR3 loop is CASTGTVNNSPLHF. The CDR3 DNA reads TGTGCCAGTACTGGGACAGTAAATAATTCACCCCTCCACTTT. This chain links TRBV19 with TRBJ1-6; 7 bases align to TRBD1. Trimming at V came to 7 bases and at J to 5 bases, leaving 5 bases not matched to a gene. The CDR3 runs 14 residues. Germline loops: CDR1 LNHDA, CDR2 SQIVND (reference sequence).

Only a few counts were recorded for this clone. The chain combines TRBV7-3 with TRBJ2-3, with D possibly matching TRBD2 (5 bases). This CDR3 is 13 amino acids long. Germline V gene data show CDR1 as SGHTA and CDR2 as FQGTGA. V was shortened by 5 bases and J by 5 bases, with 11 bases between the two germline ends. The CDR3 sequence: CASSPKREDTQYF. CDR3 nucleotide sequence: TGTGCCAGCAGCCCGAAGAGGGAAGATACGCAGTATTTT.

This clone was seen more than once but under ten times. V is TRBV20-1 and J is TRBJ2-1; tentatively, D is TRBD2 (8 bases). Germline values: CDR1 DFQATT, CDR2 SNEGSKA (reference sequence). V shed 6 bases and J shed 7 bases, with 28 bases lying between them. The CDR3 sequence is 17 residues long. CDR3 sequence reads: CSAQGGLRAGVGNEQFF. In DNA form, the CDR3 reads TGCAGTGCCCAGGGGGGTCTCCGAGCGGGAGTGGGTAATGAGCAGTTCTTC.

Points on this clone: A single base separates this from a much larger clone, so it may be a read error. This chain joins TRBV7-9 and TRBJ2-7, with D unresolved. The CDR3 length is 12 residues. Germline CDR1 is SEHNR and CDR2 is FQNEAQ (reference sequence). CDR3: CVSTSWEDEQYF. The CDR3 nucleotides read TGTGTCAGCACCAGTTGGGAAGACGAGCAGTACTTC.

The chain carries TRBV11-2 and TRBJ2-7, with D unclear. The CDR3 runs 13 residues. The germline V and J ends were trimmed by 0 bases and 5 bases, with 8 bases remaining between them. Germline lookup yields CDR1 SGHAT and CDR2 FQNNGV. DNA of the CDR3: TGTGCCAGCAGCTTAGATAGAAACAACGAGCAGTACTTC. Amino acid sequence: CASSLDRNNEQYF.

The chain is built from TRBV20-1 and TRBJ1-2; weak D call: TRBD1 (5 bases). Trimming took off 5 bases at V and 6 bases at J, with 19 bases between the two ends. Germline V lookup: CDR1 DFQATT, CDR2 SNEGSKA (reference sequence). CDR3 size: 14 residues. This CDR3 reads CSASSPWGQHGYTF. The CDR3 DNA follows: TGCAGTGCTTCCTCCCCATGGGGCCAGCATGGCTACACCTTC.

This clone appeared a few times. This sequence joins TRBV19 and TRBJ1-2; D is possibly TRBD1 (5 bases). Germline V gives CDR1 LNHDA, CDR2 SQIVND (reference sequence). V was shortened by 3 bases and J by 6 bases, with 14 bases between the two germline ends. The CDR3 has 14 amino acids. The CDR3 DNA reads TGTGCCAGTAGTATGGCAGGGTTTTCGAATGGCTACACCTTC. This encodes CASSMAGFSNGYTF.

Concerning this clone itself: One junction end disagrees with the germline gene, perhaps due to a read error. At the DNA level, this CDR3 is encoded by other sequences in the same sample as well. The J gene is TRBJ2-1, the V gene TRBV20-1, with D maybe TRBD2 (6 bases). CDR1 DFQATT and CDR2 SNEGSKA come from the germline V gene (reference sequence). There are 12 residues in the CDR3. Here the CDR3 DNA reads TGTAGCGGTCATGGAGGAGTTAATGAGCAGTTCTTC. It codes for CSGHGGVNEQFF.

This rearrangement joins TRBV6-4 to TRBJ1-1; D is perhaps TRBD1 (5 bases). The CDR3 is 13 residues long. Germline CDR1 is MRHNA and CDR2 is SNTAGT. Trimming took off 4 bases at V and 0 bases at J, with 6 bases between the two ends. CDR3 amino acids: CASSVGVNTEAFF. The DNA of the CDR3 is TGTGCCAGCAGTGTGGGGGTGAACACTGAAGCTTTCTTT.

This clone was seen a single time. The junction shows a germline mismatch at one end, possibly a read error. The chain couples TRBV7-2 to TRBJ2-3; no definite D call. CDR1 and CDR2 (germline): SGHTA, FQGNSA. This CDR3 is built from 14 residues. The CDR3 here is CASSSYLRTYTQYF. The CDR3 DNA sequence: TGTGCCAGCAGCTCCTATCTTCGCACATATACGCAGTATTTT.